The sequence of this T cell receptor (beta chain) was determined in a study of identical twins. With 0 bases clipped from V and 10 bases from J, the junction kept 6 bases outside the gene matches. The CDR3 extends over 16 amino acids. Germline lookup yields CDR1 MNHEY and CDR2 SVGAGI. Study findings and constraints: Analyses of zero insertions could be partly confounded by invariant MAIT and iNKT cells.

This clonotype has only a few counts. Its antigen is unidentified. TCRdb independently ran MiXCR on the 5' RACE reads; one entry per CDR3 protein. The data hold approximately 240,000 distinct CDR3 sequences, with over 11% observed a single time. The source material was memory (CD45RO+) T cells sorted from blood. The chain is built from TRBV6-5 and TRBJ1-6; 10 bases align to TRBD1. The TCR originated in a woman under 30 in good health. The CDR3 protein is CASSYSLGQGRSPLHF. The CDR3 nucleotides are TGTGCCAGCAGTTACTCCCTGGGACAGGGGAGATCACCCCTCCACTTT.